The present entry profiles one T cell receptor beta chain with its context. Its antigen is undetermined. This CDR3 is built from 15 residues. Germline V gene sequence: CDR1 SQVTM, CDR2 ANQGSEA. V lost 6 bases and J lost 4, with 18 bases in between. The sample is drawn from a study of Ad26.COV2.S vaccination and SARS-CoV-2 variants. Whole-study results and caveats: A substantial breadth of spike-specific CD8+ and CD4+ T cell responses after vaccination has been reported.

Sample treatment: approximately 18 received Ad26.COV2.S at low or high dose, single or two shots; about 5 received placebo; per-sample allocation not given. Samples were taken on day 63 after the first vaccine or placebo injection. At a Boston site, the person donating was an adult of 18-55 years. Clones were sequenced by immunoSEQ multiplex PCR, and TCRdb holds only the in-frame ones, with some missing. The sample lists about 380,000 clones; roughly 80% were seen once. The sequencing used peripheral blood, collected in a trial of Ad26.COV2.S vaccine versus placebo. The chain has TRBV29-1 and TRBJ2-2; TRBD2 is a possible D gene (6 bases). The sequence was collected from a person between 18 and 59 years old who received the Ad26.COV2.S COVID-19 vaccine or a placebo. CDR3 sequence reads: CSVDNWAAGTGELFF. The DNA of the CDR3 is TGCAGCGTGGATAATTGGGCAGCGGGCACCGGGGAGCTGTTTTTT.